This T cell receptor beta chain comes out of a study of blood T cell repertoires in COVID-19 (dated by TCRdb to the early 2020s). Describing the broader study: Samples covering the acute and convalescent phases of COVID-19 were provided by collaborators in the United States, Italy and Spain. The material from the prospective study consisted of cDNA or gDNA derived from T cells, B-cell-depleted T cells, or PBMCs. Subjects who had been exposed to COVID-19, were actively infected with it, or had recovered from it provided the deeply sampled blood TCRbeta repertoires that made up the dataset. The repertoires were released in a freely available public database intended as a resource for research on the immune response to SARS-CoV-2. The samples were drawn from two sources: the first 160 participants of the ongoing ImmuneRACE study, and some 1,300 subjects contributed by 6 global collaborators. Nearly every sample came with metadata listing a de-identified subject ID, COVID-19 status, age in years and sex. Where available, HLA class I and class II types were taken from metadata supplied by the sample provider and were not determined by assay-based typing.

Turning to this clone: What antigen it recognizes has not been identified. No much larger clonotype is one base removed from it; base qualities were not supplied.

The paper's findings and limits, for the study overall: Clinical and demographic metadata were provided uncurated, with the amount varying by source and participant.

Its CDR3 holds 15 amino acids, cysteine through phenylalanine. The sequence is cut down to CDR3 DNA, 45 bases in frame from base 1. The V and J ends are trimmed by 2 bases and 2 bases, leaving 12 bases between them. CDR1 and CDR2 are read off the germline V gene (reference sequence) as SGHNT and YYREEE. In the prospective study, participants were about 18 to 95 years old, resided in under 30 geographic areas of the United States, and were enrolled through a virtual design. In the prospective study, participants were assigned to cohorts based on the clinical history participants reported in a screening survey and a study questionnaire. ImmuneRACE Cohort 3 recovered participants were defined by two consecutive negative NP/OP PCR tests, healthcare professional clearance, or symptom resolution. In the prospective study, whole blood, serum and a nasopharyngeal or oropharyngeal swab were collected from each participant by mobile phlebotomists. Additional blood draws and questionnaires over an approximately two-month period could optionally be provided by prospective study participants. Before DNA extraction, blood samples from the prospective study were shipped at room temperature or frozen.

TCRbeta CDR3 regions were amplified from genomic DNA using the immunoSEQ Assay, a bias-controlled multiplex PCR. Turning to the authors' computational methods: The number of nucleated cells in each sample was estimated from the amplification of reference gene primers within the assay. Sequence reads were collapsed and filtered to measure the absolute abundance of every unique TCRbeta CDR3 rearrangement. Productive Simpson clonality was computed per sample as the square root of Simpson's diversity index over productive rearrangements. TCRdb mirrors the immuneACCESS table, restricted to in-frame sequences. Some clones are absent from its copies; in checked studies, under half trace to an unresolved V gene, and the reason for the others is unknown. V and J calls and clone size are copied from that table; D and trimming were computed from the DNA. For this sample there are more than 300,000 clones; 85% to 90% appear just once. The top ten hold more than 9% of the sample.

The sample was PBMCs or T cells enriched from blood (not recorded which). This clonotype was obtained from a woman between 18 and 30 years old who had recovered from COVID-19. This sequence uses TRBV5-4 and TRBJ2-3, and possibly TRBD2, on 5 matching bases. The DNA reads as follows: TGTGCCAGCAGCTTCACGTGGGAGACCACAGATACGCAGTATTTT. Translation gives CASSFTWETTDTQYF.